This T cell receptor (beta chain) was captured in a study of blood T cell repertoires in COVID-19. On the study more broadly: COVID-19 samples, acute and convalescent, were from the United States, Italy and Spain. Sources were T cells, B-cell-depleted T cells, or PBMCs; the material itself was cDNA or gDNA.

In the original workflow: Amplification from reference gene primers served as the basis for estimated nucleated cell counts. Profiling relied on immunoSEQ multiplex PCR, and the TCRdb table lists in-frame clones only, not all of them. V, J and clone size were drawn from that table, and D and trimming were deduced from the DNA. The data hold 110,000 to 150,000 clones, with about 80% observed a single time. V was clipped by 0 bases and J by 5 bases, with 11 bases between them. The germline CDR1 and CDR2 sequences are LGHNA and YNFKEQ. The CDR3 runs to 15 residues. Source material: peripheral blood. This chain uses TRBV4-2 with TRBJ1-3; D perhaps matches TRBD1 (6 bases). The sequence derives from a human donor in a cohort sampled during active COVID-19. The chain's CDR3 is CASSQEQGQRNTIYF. The CDR3 DNA reads TGTGCCAGCAGCCAAGAGCAGGGGCAGCGAAACACCATATATTTT.